Here is one T cell receptor (beta chain) with its context. Its cognate antigen is unknown. The data originate from a study of shared clonotypes between healthy human individuals. Clones were read by immunoSEQ multiplex PCR, and TCRdb kept only the in-frame ones, dropping some. This table has about 2 million clones, 90% to 95% appearing once. The study, taken as a whole, reports: Expectations were that clonotype sharing among donors would be affected by sequencing depth. Inspection by rarefaction showed sorted-subset sequencing to be incomplete despite large depth.

The donors were adults (healthy and HIV-negative) with no recent acute infections or vaccinations. The clonotype was recovered from a man aged 18 to 30 in good health. The sequencing sample was made of naive CD4+ T cells sorted from blood. Subset here: CD45RA+ positively selected.

The CDR3 sequence is CASSPYSTGNYEQYF. CDR3 bases: TGTGCCAGCAGCCCTTATTCTACAGGGAACTACGAGCAGTACTTC. This chain connects TRBV6-5 to TRBJ2-7; tentative D call: TRBD1 (6 bases). V lost 6 bases to trimming and J lost 3 bases, with 18 bases between them. The germline V gene has CDR1 MNHEY and CDR2 SVGAGI. CDR3 size: 15 residues.